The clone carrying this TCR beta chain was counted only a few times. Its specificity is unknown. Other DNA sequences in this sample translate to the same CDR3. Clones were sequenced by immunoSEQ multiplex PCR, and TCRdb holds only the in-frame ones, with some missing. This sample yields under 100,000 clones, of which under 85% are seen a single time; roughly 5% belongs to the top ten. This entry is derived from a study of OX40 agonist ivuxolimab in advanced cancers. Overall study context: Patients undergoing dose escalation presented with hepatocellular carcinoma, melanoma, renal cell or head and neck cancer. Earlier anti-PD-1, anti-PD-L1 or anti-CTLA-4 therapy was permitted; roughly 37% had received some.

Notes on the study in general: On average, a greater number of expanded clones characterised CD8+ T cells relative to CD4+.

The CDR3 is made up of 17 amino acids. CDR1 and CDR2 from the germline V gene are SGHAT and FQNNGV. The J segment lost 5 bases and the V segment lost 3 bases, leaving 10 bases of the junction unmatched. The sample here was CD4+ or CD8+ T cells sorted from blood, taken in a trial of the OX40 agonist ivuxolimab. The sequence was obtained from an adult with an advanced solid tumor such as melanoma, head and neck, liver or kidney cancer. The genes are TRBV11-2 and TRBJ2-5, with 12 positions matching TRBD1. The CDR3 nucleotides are TGTGCCAGCAGCTTCGGTCCGGGACAGGGGGCTTCCGAGACCCAGTACTTC. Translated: CASSFGPGQGASETQYF.